The sequence of this T cell receptor beta chain was determined in a study of OX40 agonist ivuxolimab in advanced cancers. For context, the study as a whole: Ivuxolimab was a fully human IgG2 agonistic monoclonal antibody targeting the costimulatory receptor OX40 (CD134). Peripheral TCRbeta sequencing was intended to test whether TCR sequence diversity was altered and clonal T-cell expansion was caused by ivuxolimab. Of the approximately 50 patients in dose escalation, around 20 had hepatocellular carcinoma, roughly 15 had melanoma, 9 had renal cell carcinoma and 9 had head and neck cancer. The monotherapy dose-escalation portion (N of about 50 patients) of the phase I ivuxolimab trial is reported in the paper. Patients were allowed to have had prior anti-PD-1, anti-PD-L1 or anti-CTLA-4 therapy, and approximately 39% of the dose-escalation patients had been treated with checkpoint inhibitors. Three dose-escalation patients achieved partial responses, one with hepatocellular carcinoma and two with cutaneous melanoma. Intravenous ivuxolimab was administered to patients every 2 weeks at six dose levels: 0.01, 0.1, 0.3, 1.5, 3 and 10 mg/kg. A male proportion of approximately 83% and a mean age of approximately 62 years, ranging from 23 to 79, were recorded for the dose-escalation cohort. The paper's findings and limits, for the study overall: Clonal expansion of both CD4+ and CD8+ blood T cells was observed from baseline to week 6 at doses 0.1 to 3.0 mg/kg. Antigen specificity was not determined for the clonally expanded peripheral T cells. In partial responders in the 0.1-3.0 mg/kg groups, normalized peripheral clonal expansion was found to be among the lowest, especially among CD8+ T cells. Low levels of normalized T-cell clonal expansion were also seen in some nonresponding patients. On average, CD8+ T cells showed more expanded clones than CD4+ T cells after ivuxolimab.

This clone was found once. Its target antigen remains unknown. No much larger clone exists at a distance of one base, and base qualities are not known. The trial excluded patients who had a history of autoimmune disease or were on systemic immunosuppression. Peripheral blood for TCR sequencing was collected from all dose cohorts at baseline, on cycle 4 day 1, and on cycle 7 day 1. Samples came from an open-label, multicenter, first-in-human phase I dose-escalation trial of ivuxolimab. Adults with locally advanced or metastatic head and neck squamous cell, hepatocellular, melanoma or renal cell carcinoma were enrolled in the trial. CD4+ and CD8+ T cells were sorted separately from peripheral blood before TCR sequencing. Genomic DNA was isolated from the sorted cells so that the TCRbeta CDR3 region could be sequenced. The immunoSEQ Assay was used for sequencing of TCRbeta CDR3 regions. The immuneACCESS repertoire file appears here via TCRdb, limited to in-frame rearrangements. These files lack a portion of the clones; in checked studies, under half of the deficit traces to unresolved V genes, and the cause of the others is not known. The sample table contains about 73,000 clones; only one count was recorded for around 90% of them. The ten top clones hold 8% to 10% of the sample.

The CDR3 runs 16 amino acids, cysteine and phenylalanine included. Left in the record is the CDR3 DNA by itself, 48 bases read in frame from the first base. Clipping removes 5 bases from V and 5 bases from J, with 13 as the unmatched junction base count. CDR1 MNHEY and CDR2 SMNVEV are derived from the germline V gene (reference sequence). The chain links TRBV27 with TRBJ2-7; TRBD1 aligns with 9 central bases. This material consisted of CD4+ or CD8+ T cells sorted from blood, taken in a trial of the OX40 agonist ivuxolimab. The TCR originated in an adult with an advanced solid tumor such as melanoma, head and neck, liver or kidney cancer. This receptor has the CDR3 CASSPTWDRVRDEQYF. The DNA sequence reads TGTGCCAGCAGTCCAACGTGGGACAGGGTACGCGACGAGCAGTACTTC.